This TCR beta chain was sequenced during a study of metastatic and nonmetastatic thyroid tumors. The CDR3 has 14 residues. Trimming pared 0 bases from V and 5 bases from J, leaving 11 bases between. CDR1 SGDLS and CDR2 YYNGEE come from the germline V gene. Patients were all untreated before their thyroid surgery. Using MiXCR, TCRdb re-called clones from the PCR reads. The data contain under 75,000 clones, roughly a sixth of them singletons. This clone was picked up many times. Source material: blood. This TCR came from a female donor with papillary thyroid cancer or a benign thyroid nodule (not recorded which). Some clones in this sample may be carry-over from other donors' samples. The chain recombines TRBV9 with TRBJ1-1; possible D gene TRBD1, 6 bases. CDR3 nucleotides: TGTGCCAGCAGCGTAGCCCCAGGGGAAACTGAAGCTTTCTTT. Amino acids: CASSVAPGETEAFF.